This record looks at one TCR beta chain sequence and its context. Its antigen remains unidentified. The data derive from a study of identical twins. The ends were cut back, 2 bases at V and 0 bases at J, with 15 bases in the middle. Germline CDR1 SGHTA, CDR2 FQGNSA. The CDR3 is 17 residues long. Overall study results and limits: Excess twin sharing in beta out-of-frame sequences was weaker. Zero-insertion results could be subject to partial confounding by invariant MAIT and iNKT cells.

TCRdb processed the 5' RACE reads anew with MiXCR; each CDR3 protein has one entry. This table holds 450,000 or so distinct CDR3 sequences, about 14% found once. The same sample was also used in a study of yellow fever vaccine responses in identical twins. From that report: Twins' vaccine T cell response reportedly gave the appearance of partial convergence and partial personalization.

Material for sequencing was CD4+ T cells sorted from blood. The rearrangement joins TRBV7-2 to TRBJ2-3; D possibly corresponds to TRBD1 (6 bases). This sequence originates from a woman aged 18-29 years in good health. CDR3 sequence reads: CASSLIRWTASTDTQYF. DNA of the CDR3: TGTGCCAGCAGCTTAATTCGGTGGACAGCTAGCACAGATACGCAGTATTTT.